This T cell receptor (beta chain) emerged from a study of cytomegalovirus exposure and HLA in healthy donors. This PCR relied on a set of 60 Vbeta primers and 13 Jbeta primers. The table came from immunoSEQ multiplex PCR; TCRdb's copy has only in-frame clones and leaves some out. The sample lists approximately 110,000 clones; 70% were seen once. This TCR was sampled from a man aged 40-49 years in good health and CMV-seropositive. The sequencing sample was made of PBMCs.

This CDR3 reads CASSTLPGQGEETQYF. In nucleotides, the CDR3 is TGTGCCAGCAGCACCCTGCCAGGACAGGGGGAGGAGACCCAGTACTTC. The genes are TRBV27 and TRBJ2-5, with 10 bases fitting TRBD1. After removal of 6 bases from V and 5 bases from J, the junction contained 12 bases not matched to a gene. Germline CDR1 MNHEY, CDR2 SMNVEV (reference sequence). This CDR3 comprises 16 residues.